This note documents a single TCR beta chain sequence. As yet, its antigen is unknown. Several immunoSEQ plates held equal portions of the genomic DNA taken from each subset. Generated by immunoSEQ multiplex PCR, the TCRdb table keeps only in-frame clones and is missing some. The table lists over 1.4 million clones, over 95% of them singletons. The CDR3 is 16 amino acids. Trimming removed 6 bases from V and 0 bases from J, with 15 bases in between. The V gene's germline CDR1 is SNHLY and CDR2 FYNNEI. This record comes from a study of shared clonotypes between healthy human individuals. Study summary: Donors had three CD4 naive, three CD4 memory, two CD8 naive and one CD8 memory plate apiece. Regarding the study as a whole: Even with large depth, rarefaction showed that sorted-subset sequencing was incomplete.

The chain uses TRBV2 and TRBJ2-1; D not resolved. This TCR derives from a man aged 30-40 years in good health. Input material: naive CD4+ T cells sorted from blood. The subset denotes: CD45RA+ positively selected. The CDR3, as DNA: TGTGCCAGCAGAGACACCCGCCTGGACTCCTACAATGAGCAGTTCTTC. Translating gives CASRDTRLDSYNEQFF.